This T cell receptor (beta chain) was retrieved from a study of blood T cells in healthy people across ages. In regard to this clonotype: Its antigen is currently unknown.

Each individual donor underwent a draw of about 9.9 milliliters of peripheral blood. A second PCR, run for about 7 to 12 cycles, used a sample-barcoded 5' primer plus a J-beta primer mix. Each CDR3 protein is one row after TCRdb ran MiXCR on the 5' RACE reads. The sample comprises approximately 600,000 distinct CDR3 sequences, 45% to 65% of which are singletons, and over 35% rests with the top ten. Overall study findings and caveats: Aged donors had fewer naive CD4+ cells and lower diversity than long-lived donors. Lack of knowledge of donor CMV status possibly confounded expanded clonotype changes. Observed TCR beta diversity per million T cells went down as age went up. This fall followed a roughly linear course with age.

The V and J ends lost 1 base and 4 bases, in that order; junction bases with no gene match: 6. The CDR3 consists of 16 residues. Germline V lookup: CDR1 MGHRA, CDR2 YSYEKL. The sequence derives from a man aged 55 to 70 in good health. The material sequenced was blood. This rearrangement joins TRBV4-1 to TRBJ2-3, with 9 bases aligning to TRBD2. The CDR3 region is CASSQALAGGADTQYF. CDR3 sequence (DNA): TGCGCCAGCAGCCAAGCTTTGGCGGGGGGGGCAGATACGCAGTATTTT.